The present TCR beta chain was sequenced within a study of T cells in localized non-small cell lung cancer. The study, taken as a whole, reports: Higher blood T cell density tracked longer overall survival. Appearance in adjacent lung was seen for a median around 58 of the top 100 tumor clones.

Comment on this clone: The antigen is undetermined.

Sequenced by immunoSEQ multiplex PCR; TCRdb stores in-frame clones only, minus some. The data contain about 59,000 clones, around 90% of them seen just once; the ten biggest clones take up around 20%. This clonotype was obtained from a man aged 35-69 years with stage I squamous cell lung carcinoma. The sequenced sample was peripheral blood, obtained before any cancer treatment.

CDR3 sequence: CASSLPGQVPPPQETQYF. As DNA, the CDR3 is TGTGCCAGCAGCTTGCCGGGACAGGTGCCCCCCCCACAAGAGACCCAGTACTTC. The chain combines TRBV13 with TRBJ2-5; 8 bases line up with TRBD1. In germline, CDR1 is PRHDT, CDR2 FYEKMQ (reference sequence). CDR3 length equals 18 residues. The trim removed 3 bases at V and 2 bases at J, leaving 14 bases unmatched.